What follows are 7 T cell receptor beta chains derived from one specimen sequenced in a study of OX40 agonist ivuxolimab in advanced cancers. Measured with immunoSEQ multiplex PCR; TCRdb has only the in-frame clones, and not every one. Found here are 65,000 to 75,000 clones, approximately 78% of them singletons; the top ten hold more than 6.5%. The sequencing here drew on CD4+ or CD8+ T cells sorted from blood, taken in a trial of the OX40 agonist ivuxolimab. The origin of the receptors is an adult with an advanced solid tumor such as melanoma, head and neck, liver or kidney cancer.

CDR3 DNA: TGTGCCAGCAGTGGAGAGTTGAAAGATACGCAGTATTTT. Its translation: CASSGELKDTQYF. V and J are TRBV2 and TRBJ2-3; D is unclear. Trimming removed 4 bases from V and 5 bases from J, with 10 bases in between. CDR1 and CDR2 (germline): SNHLY, FYNNEI. The CDR3 has 13 amino acids.

J is TRBJ1-5 and V is TRBV30; D is unclear. CDR1 is GTSNPN, CDR2 SVGIG, per germline (reference sequence). The V and J ends lost 0 bases and 11 bases respectively, with 17 bases between them. This CDR3 spans 14 amino acids. CDR3 nucleotide sequence: TGTGCCTGGAGTGTCGGAGGTCAATCAGAGGCCCAGCATTTT. Its protein is CAWSVGGQSEAQHF.

The chain employs TRBV10-3 and TRBJ2-1; no definite D call. There are 17 residues in the CDR3. Germline CDR1 is ENHRY and CDR2 is SYGVKD. V lost 3 bases to trimming and J lost 3 bases, with 18 bases between them. The CDR3 DNA follows: TGTGCCATCAGTGAAGCCGTTTCACGGGTTTTCTACAATGAGCAGTTCTTC. This codes for CAISEAVSRVFYNEQFF.

The chain employs TRBV7-9 and TRBJ2-3; unclear D gene. Germline V gene data show CDR1 as SEHNR and CDR2 as FQNEAQ (reference sequence). Trimming shortened V by 2 bases and J by 0 bases, and 12 bases separated the two germline ends. This CDR3 contains 16 residues. The CDR3 sequence is CASSLSRSGSTDTQYF. CDR3 nucleotides: TGTGCCAGCAGCTTAAGCCGAAGTGGAAGCACAGATACGCAGTATTTT. The full variable domain, completed using reference TRBV7-9 and TRBJ2-3, is DTGVSQNPRHKITKRGQNVTFRCDPISEHNRLYWYRQTLGQGPEFLTYFQNEAQLEKSRLLSDRFSAERPKGSFSTLEIQRTEQGDSAMYLCASSLSRSGSTDTQYFGPGTRLTVL.

The chain employs TRBV5-4 and TRBJ2-7, with TRBD1 matching over 9 bases. The CDR3 length is 15 residues. Looked up from germline, CDR1 is SGHNT and CDR2 is YYREEE (reference sequence). V was clipped by 0 bases and J by 4 bases; unmatched bases: 5. In nucleotides, the CDR3 is TGTGCCAGCAGCTTGGCACAGGGGGCGAGATACGAGCAGTACTTC. Amino acid sequence: CASSLAQGARYEQYF.

The chain joins TRBV29-1 to TRBJ2-1, with TRBD1 matching over 9 bases. With 1 base clipped from V and 8 bases from J, the junction kept 9 bases outside the gene matches. Germline V gives CDR1 SQVTM, CDR2 ANQGSEA. This CDR3 has 15 residues. The CDR3 reads CSVEVGRDRDDEQFF. CDR3 coding DNA: TGCAGCGTTGAAGTTGGTAGGGACAGGGATGATGAGCAGTTCTTC.

The chain uses TRBV2 and TRBJ2-1; 8 bases map to TRBD1. After removal of 5 bases from V and 6 bases from J, the junction contained 9 bases not matched to a gene. Germline lookup yields CDR1 SNHLY and CDR2 FYNNEI. CDR3 length equals 15 residues. CDR3 sequence (DNA): TGTGCCAGCAGTTCCGGGACAGGTGCCCTCAATGAGCAGTTCTTC. Amino acid sequence: CASSSGTGALNEQFF.